This T cell receptor beta chain is from a study of blood T cell repertoires in COVID-19. Background on the study: Both acute and convalescent COVID-19 samples were obtained from the United States, Italy and Spain. PBMCs, B-cell-depleted T cells, or T cells were the source of the cDNA or gDNA that made up the material.

V gave up 1 base and J gave up 8 bases; unmatched junction bases: 13. This CDR3 contains 17 residues. In germline, CDR1 is MGHRA, CDR2 YSYEKL. The method was immunoSEQ multiplex PCR; TCRdb's version includes in-frame clones alone and lacks a portion of them. This table has around 250,000 clones, roughly nine tenths appearing once. The participants were between roughly 18 and 100 years old and came from 24 US areas. Researchers sorted participants into cohorts using their self-reported clinical history. The sequence was obtained from a human donor in a cohort exposed to, infected with or recovered from COVID-19 (not recorded which). The donor label of this sample is uncertain. The genes are TRBV4-1 and TRBJ1-4; TRBD1 agrees at 7 bases. The sample was PBMCs or T cells enriched from blood (not recorded which). The CDR3 DNA is TGCGCCAGCAGCCAAGGAACAGGGGCACTCGATGGGGAAAAACTGTTTTTT. Its protein product is CASSQGTGALDGEKLFF.